Detailed here is one T cell receptor beta chain. This entry comes from a study of blood T cell repertoires in COVID-19. The CDR3 length is 12 residues. V was cut by 4 bases and J by 4 bases, with 5 bases left in between. Germline-derived CDR1 and CDR2 are LNHNV and YYDKDF (reference sequence). Method: immunoSEQ multiplex PCR; TCRdb's copy keeps in-frame clones and lacks some. The sample carries about 110,000 clones, around 86% recorded once. V gene TRBV15 combines with J gene TRBJ1-5; D is unresolved. Sequenced material: peripheral blood. The receptor was isolated from a woman in her 70s with acute or convalescent COVID-19. The CDR3 sequence: CATSNENQPQHF. For the CDR3, the DNA is TGTGCCACCAGCAACGAGAATCAGCCCCAGCATTTT.